This T cell receptor beta chain comes out of a study of blood T cell repertoires in COVID-19. Study overall: Specimens from acute and convalescent COVID-19 originated in the United States, Italy and Spain.

Produced via immunoSEQ multiplex PCR; TCRdb's table is partial and in-frame only. The data contain about 150,000 clones, roughly four fifths of them singletons. Looked up from germline, CDR1 is SNHLY and CDR2 is FYNNEI. The ends were cut back, 3 bases at V and 0 bases at J, with 13 bases in the middle. The CDR3 loop spans 16 amino acids. This sequence was found in a woman aged 55-70 years with acute or convalescent COVID-19. The chain joins TRBV2 to TRBJ2-3; D is ambiguous. The sequencing sample was made of peripheral blood. CDR3 DNA: TGTGCCAGCAGTGATTTGGCGGAAACTAGCACAGATACGCAGTATTTT. It translates to CASSDLAETSTDTQYF. Complete variable domain (other parts from reference TRBV2 and TRBJ2-3): EPEVTQTPSHQVTQMGQEVILRCVPISNHLYFYWYRQILGQKVEFLVSFYNNEISEKSEIFDDQFSVERPDGSNFTLKIRSTKLEDSAMYFCASSDLAETSTDTQYFGPGTRLTVL.